The sequence of this T cell receptor beta chain was determined in a study of cytomegalovirus exposure and HLA in healthy donors. General study results and limits: When a later analysis compared HLA-associated TCR beta chains with equally common others, the HLA-associated chains turned out to be more clonally expanded and to have lower generation probabilities. Several top significant clusters appeared, in a later analysis, to be linked to common viral pathogens. HLA-A and HLA-B allele assignments for most subjects were reportedly predicted accurately using TCR beta sequences.

A note on this clone: Its specificity is not known.

The PCR used 60 Vbeta and 13 Jbeta primers. Some clones are missing from TCRdb's copy, which holds only in-frame ones; the method was immunoSEQ multiplex PCR. The sample yields under 150,000 clones, about three quarters seen once. The germline V gene has CDR1 SEHNR and CDR2 FQNEAQ (reference sequence). CDR3 size: 16 residues. The ends lost 5 bases at V and 3 bases at J; junction bases unmatched: 10. The TCR was taken from a woman aged 40 to 50 in good health and CMV-seronegative. What was sequenced was PBMCs. The chain is built from TRBV7-9 and TRBJ1-1, with 9 positions matching TRBD1. The CDR3: CASSPGQGHLDTEAFF. The CDR3, as DNA: TGTGCCAGCAGCCCGGGACAGGGTCATCTTGACACTGAAGCTTTCTTT.